Listed below are T cell receptor beta chains from one sample, sequenced in a study of cytomegalovirus exposure and HLA in healthy donors. The method was immunoSEQ multiplex PCR; TCRdb's version includes in-frame clones alone and lacks a portion of them. The sample table sets out more than 70,000 clones. Sequencing was done on a sample of PBMCs. Source of these receptors: a woman aged 55-75 years in good health and CMV-seronegative. The CDR3 runs from the conserved cysteine through the conserved F or W. A D gene is named only where the DNA matches it firmly.

cdr3_length j_call d_call v_call cdr3_nt cdr3_aa
15 TRBJ1-6 TRBD1 TRBV5-1 TGCGCCAGCAGCGAAAGGACAGGCATTAATTCACCCCTCCACTTT CASSERTGINSPLHF
14 TRBJ1-1 NA TRBV5-1 TGCGCCAGCAGCTCGGGGGTTTTATACACTGAAGCTTTCTTT CASSSGVLYTEAFF
15 TRBJ2-3 TRBD2 TRBV27 TGTGCCAGCAGTGCCCGGACTAGCGGAACAGATACGCAGTATTTT CASSARTSGTDTQYF
14 TRBJ2-2 NA TRBV19 TGTGCCAGTAGTATCGCGGGAAACACCGGGGAGCTGTTTTTT CASSIAGNTGELFF
12 TRBJ1-3 NA TRBV19 TGTGCCAGTAGCCTACCAGGAAACACCATATATTTT CASSLPGNTIYF
17 TRBJ2-1 NA TRBV4-1 TGCGCCAGCAGCTGGGTCGGAGGCCGGGACACCTACAATGAGCAGTTCTTC CASSWVGGRDTYNEQFF
13 TRBJ2-7 TRBD1 TRBV29-1 TGCAGCGCCGAGACAGGGACGTCCTACGAGCAGTACTTC CSAETGTSYEQYF
17 TRBJ1-2 NA TRBV9 TGTGCCAGCAGCCCCCTGTCTGACGGGGGTGGCCTAGATGGCTACACCTTC CASSPLSDGGGLDGYTF
13 TRBJ1-3 NA TRBV19 TGTGCCAGTAGACAGAACTCTGGAAACACCATATATTTT CASRQNSGNTIYF
11 TRBJ1-2 NA TRBV5-6 TGTGCCAGCAGCTTGGCCCTCGGCTACACCTTC CASSLALGYTF
14 TRBJ1-1 NA TRBV2 TGTGCCAGCAGTGTAGACAGGTTGGGCACTGAAGCTTTCTTT CASSVDRLGTEAFF
15 TRBJ2-1 TRBD2 TRBV19 TGTGCCAGTAGTATAGACGGACTAGCGGTCCAGGAGCAGTTCTTC CASSIDGLAVQEQFF
16 TRBJ2-5 TRBD2 TRBV28 TGTGCCAGCAGTTTGGCTAGCGGGAGCTTGGGGGGGACCCAGTACTTC CASSLASGSLGGTQYF
15 TRBJ2-7 TRBD1 TRBV30 TGTGCCTGGAGTCGGCAGGGGACAGGGATGAGCGAGCAGTACTTC CAWSRQGTGMSEQYF
14 TRBJ1-1 NA TRBV11-3 TGTGCCAGCAGCTTATCAACAGGGCACACTGAAGCTTTCTTT CASSLSTGHTEAFF
15 TRBJ2-5 NA TRBV25-1 TGTGCCAGCAGTGAGCCAACCGTGAATCGGGAGACCCAGTACTTC CASSEPTVNRETQYF
11 TRBJ1-2 TRBD1 TRBV20-1 TGCAGTGCCGGACAGGCGGGTGGCTACACCTTC CSAGQAGGYTF
15 TRBJ2-7 TRBD2 TRBV10-3 TGTGCCATCAGTGATGGGACTACTTACTCCTACGAGCAGTACTTC CAISDGTTYSYEQYF
12 TRBJ1-2 NA TRBV28 TGTGCCAGCAGTCTCCGGGACATTGGCTACACCTTC CASSLRDIGYTF
15 TRBJ2-7 TRBD2 TRBV2 TGTGCCAGCAGGGATATAGCGGGGGTGTCCTACGAGCAGTACTTC CASRDIAGVSYEQYF
16 TRBJ2-3 NA TRBV18 TGTGCCAGCTCACCTAGTCTGGTTAGTAGCACAGATACGCAGTATTTT CASSPSLVSSTDTQYF
14 TRBJ2-3 TRBD2 TRBV19 TGTGCCAGTAATTTAGCGGGAGTGTCAGATACGCAGTATTTT CASNLAGVSDTQYF
13 TRBJ1-1 NA TRBV7-9 TGTGCCAGCAGATTACAGGGTAACACTGAAGCTTTCTTT CASRLQGNTEAFF
13 TRBJ2-2 NA TRBV19 TGTGCCAGTAGTATTTCGGGGTCCCGGGAGCTGTTTTTT CASSISGSRELFF
16 TRBJ1-2 TRBD1 TRBV9 TGTGCCAGCAGCCCGCGTGGGGGACAGGGGGCTTCTGGCTACACCTTC CASSPRGGQGASGYTF
15 TRBJ2-7 TRBD1 TRBV28 TGTGCCAGCAGTAAGGGGGGACAGGGAACCTACGAGCAGTACTTC CASSKGGQGTYEQYF
15 TRBJ1-6 TRBD1 TRBV6-5 TGTGCCAGCAGCAGCCCGGGACAGAAAAATTCACCCCTCCACTTT CASSSPGQKNSPLHF
15 TRBJ2-7 TRBD2 TRBV5-4 TGTGCCAGCAGTCTGGCGGCTAGCGGGAACTACGAGCAGTACTTC CASSLAASGNYEQYF
16 TRBJ1-1 NA TRBV10-1 TGCGCCAGCACCCCGGCGAGGGAGCCTAGGAGTAGTGAAGCTTTCTTT CASTPAREPRSSEAFF
15 TRBJ2-5 TRBD2 TRBV27 TGTGCCAGCAGTTTACTCGGACTAGTTCAAGAGACCCAGTACTTC CASSLLGLVQETQYF
15 TRBJ2-2 TRBD2 TRBV10-3 TGTGCCATCAGTGGGACTAGCCAAGACACCGGGGAGCTGTTTTTT CAISGTSQDTGELFF
12 TRBJ2-7 TRBD1 TRBV9 TGTGCCAGCAGCAGGGACAGGGACGAGCAGTACTTC CASSRDRDEQYF
13 TRBJ2-1 NA TRBV6-5 TGTGCCAGCACTAGAACCCTCGACAATGAGCAGTTCTTC CASTRTLDNEQFF
15 TRBJ2-5 NA TRBV28 TGTGCCAGCAGTTTATGGGTACAGGGCCAAGAGACCCAGTACTTC CASSLWVQGQETQYF
16 TRBJ2-5 TRBD1 TRBV2 TGTGCCAGCAGGAGACATGACAGGGCCTTATGGGAGACCCAGTACTTC CASRRHDRALWETQYF
14 TRBJ2-7 TRBD1 TRBV30 TGTGCCTGGAGTACCCGGGACAGGGTCTATGGGCAGTACTTC CAWSTRDRVYGQYF
13 TRBJ2-5 NA TRBV4-1 TGCGCCAGCAGCCAGTGGACAGAAGAGACCCAGTACTTC CASSQWTEETQYF
14 TRBJ1-2 TRBD1 TRBV7-2 TGTGCCAGCAGACGACAGGGAGGAACATATGGCTACACCTTC CASRRQGGTYGYTF
13 TRBJ1-3 NA TRBV2 TGTGCCAGCAGGGAACAGGGTGTGGCGGCCATATATTTT CASREQGVAAIYF
15 TRBJ2-7 TRBD2 TRBV4-2 TGTGCCAGCAGCCGGCAGCGGGAGGGCGCCTACGAGCAGTACTTC CASSRQREGAYEQYF